This T cell receptor beta chain was recorded in a study of Graves' ophthalmopathy and Graves' hyperthyroidism. The authors amplified TCR beta CDR3 regions, and they did so from RNA transcripts for repertoire sequencing. The library came from an HTBI-primed first-round RT-PCR and a second-round multiplex PCR. Each CDR3 protein gets one entry after TCRdb re-called the multiplex PCR reads with MiXCR. Counted here are some 750,000 distinct CDR3 sequences, roughly 40% occurring once; the ten biggest clones make up 44%. This clonotype has only one observation. Germline V gives CDR1 ENHRY, CDR2 SYGVKD. This CDR3 spans 14 amino acids. V shed 4 bases and J shed 2 bases, with 11 bases lying between them.

Sequencing was carried out using peripheral blood. The source of this sequence is an adult man with Graves' ophthalmopathy. The genes are TRBV10-3 and TRBJ1-2; TRBD1 might be the D (6 bases). CDR3 sequence reads: CAISVDRQNYGYTF. CDR3 DNA: TGTGCCATCAGTGTCGACAGGCAGAACTATGGCTACACCTTC.